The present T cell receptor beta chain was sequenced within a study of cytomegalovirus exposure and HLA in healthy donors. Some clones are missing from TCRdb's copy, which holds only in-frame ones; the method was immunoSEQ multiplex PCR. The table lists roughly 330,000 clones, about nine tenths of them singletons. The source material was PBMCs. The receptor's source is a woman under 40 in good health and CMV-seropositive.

CDR3 region: CASSYDTQYF. As DNA, the CDR3 is TGTGCCAGCAGTTATGATACGCAGTATTTT. V usage is TRBV6-1 and J usage is TRBJ2-3; D unclear. The V end was cut by 5 bases, the J end by 6 bases, with 3 bases between. CDR1 is MNHNS and CDR2 is SASEGT in the germline V gene. The CDR3 covers 10 residues.